This is a list of T cell receptor beta chains from one sample in a study of blood T cell repertoires in COVID-19. Measured with immunoSEQ multiplex PCR; TCRdb has only the in-frame clones, and not every one. The profile covers under 45,000 clones, with about 74% appearing a single time and roughly 2% taken by the ten largest. The sequencing input was peripheral blood. The receptors come from a man aged 55 to 70 with active COVID-19. The CDR3 runs from the conserved cysteine through the conserved F or W. Each record gives: J gene, D gene, clone size, V gene, CDR3 protein, CDR3 DNA. A D gene is named only where the DNA matches it firmly. Clone size is not always given. Where it is, it says once, few, many or a class for expanded clones.

>TRBJ2-3|TRBD1|.|TRBV7-9
CASSSRQGSDTQYF
TGTGCCAGCAGCTCAAGACAGGGGTCAGATACGCAGTATTTT
>TRBJ2-5|TRBD2|.|TRBV28
CASSLTEVLAEPKETQYF
TGTGCCAGCAGCCTGACAGAGGTACTAGCGGAGCCCAAAGAGACCCAGTACTTC
>TRBJ1-1|.|.|TRBV4-1
CASSQVQVGALTEAFF
TGCGCCAGCAGCCAAGTTCAAGTGGGGGCGCTTACTGAAGCTTTCTTT
>TRBJ2-5|TRBD1|.|TRBV12-5
CASGLARQGPRGTQYF
TGTGCTAGTGGTTTGGCGAGACAGGGGCCGAGGGGGACCCAGTACTTC
>TRBJ1-1|TRBD1|.|TRBV4-2
CASSQGQGIVGTEAFF
TGTGCCAGCAGCCAAGGACAGGGGATAGTAGGCACTGAAGCTTTCTTT
>TRBJ2-1|.|once|TRBV29-1
CSTRGGRSSYNEQFF
TGCAGCACCCGTGGAGGGAGGAGCTCCTACAATGAGCAGTTCTTC
>TRBJ2-3|.|.|TRBV4-1
CASSQDIPGADTQYF
TGCGCCAGCAGCCAAGATATTCCCGGGGCAGATACGCAGTATTTT
>TRBJ1-1|.|.|TRBV12-3/TRBV12-4
CASSRRENTEAFF
TGTGCCAGCAGTCGCAGGGAAAACACTGAAGCTTTCTTT
>TRBJ2-2|.|.|TRBV7-3
CASSLNAGSAGELFF
TGTGCCAGCAGCTTAAACGCAGGGTCAGCCGGGGAGCTGTTTTTT
>TRBJ2-1|TRBD1|once|TRBV19
CASSGQGFEQFF
TGTGCCAGTTCAGGACAGGGCTTTGAGCAGTTCTTC
>TRBJ1-6|.|.|TRBV7-2
CASSLGFLGQPNSPLHF
TGTGCCAGCAGCTTAGGCTTTTTAGGACAGCCTAATTCACCCCTCCACTTT
>TRBJ2-7|.|.|TRBV5-1
CASSAGQIYEQYF
TGCGCCAGCAGCGCGGGACAGATCTACGAGCAGTACTTC
>TRBJ2-2|TRBD1|.|TRBV19
CASRYDRVNGELFF
TGTGCCAGTAGATACGACAGGGTCAACGGGGAGCTGTTTTTT
>TRBJ2-7|TRBD2|.|TRBV11-2
CASSLASGYEQYF
TGTGCCAGCAGCTTAGCTAGCGGCTACGAGCAGTACTTC
>TRBJ2-1|.|.|TRBV5-1
CASSSTGGWDDEQFF
TGCGCCAGCAGCTCAACCGGGGGATGGGATGATGAGCAGTTCTTC
>TRBJ1-1|TRBD1|.|TRBV19
CASTPGQGRTEAFF
TGTGCCAGTACCCCAGGACAGGGGCGCACTGAAGCTTTCTTT
>TRBJ2-3|TRBD2|.|TRBV10-1
CASSRDYTDTQYF
TGCGCCAGCAGTCGGGACTACACAGATACGCAGTATTTT
>TRBJ1-2|TRBD1|.|TRBV2
CASSDWRGQPNGYTF
TGTGCCAGCAGCGACTGGAGGGGGCAGCCGAATGGCTACACCTTC